This T cell receptor beta chain was identified in a study of blood T cell repertoires in COVID-19. Study-level information: T cells, B-cell-depleted T cells, or PBMCs provided the cDNA or gDNA that served as material.

Symptom resolution, clearance, or two negative PCRs marked the recovered donors of Cohort 3. Clones were read by immunoSEQ multiplex PCR, and TCRdb kept only the in-frame ones, dropping some. The sample comprises 200,000 to 250,000 clones, 70% to 85% of which are singletons, and around 3.4% rests with the top ten. This clone was seen ten or more times. The sample has other DNA sequences that encode this CDR3 too. The specimen was PBMCs or T cells enriched from blood (not recorded which). This clonotype was sampled from a woman in her sixties who had recovered from COVID-19.

The CDR3 sequence: CASSVGGDTQYF. The DNA for the CDR3 is TGTGCCAGCAGTGTCGGCGGGGATACGCAGTATTTT. The J gene is TRBJ2-3, the V gene TRBV2; D is possibly TRBD2 (5 bases). This CDR3 comprises 12 residues. The germline V and J ends were trimmed by 4 bases and 6 bases, with 8 bases remaining between them. Germline V lookup: CDR1 SNHLY, CDR2 FYNNEI.